These 5 T cell receptor beta chains originate from one sample sequenced in a study of T-cell memory formation after mild COVID-19. TCRdb processed the 5' RACE reads anew with MiXCR; each CDR3 protein has one entry. The table records approximately 150,000 distinct CDR3 sequences, 15% to 20% of them present only once. The sequencing input was PBMCs or a T cell subset sorted from them (not recorded which). The receptors originated from an adult woman who had mild COVID-19 (a few samples of this study predate the infection). Cell type and time point are not known.

This chain uses TRBV12-3 or TRBV12-4 with TRBJ1-1, with 7 bases fitting TRBD1. Trimming cost V 5 bases and J 6 bases; bases outside gene matches: 6. The CDR3 sequence is 13 residues long. In DNA, the CDR3 is TGTGCCAGCAGTCTTTCGACAGGGCCTGAAGCTTTCTTT. It codes for CASSLSTGPEAFF.

V gene TRBV20-1 combines with J gene TRBJ2-4; TRBD2 matches at 8 bases. The V segment lost 4 bases and the J segment 11 bases; nucleotides outside the gene matches: 10. CDR1 and CDR2 from the germline V gene are DFQATT and SNEGSKA (reference sequence). The CDR3 has 13 amino acids. CDR3 protein: CSAKRGLGDFQYF. The CDR3 DNA reads TGCAGTGCTAAGCGGGGGTTGGGGGATTTTCAGTACTTC.

Ten or more counts support this clonotype. This chain links TRBV11-2 with TRBJ2-7, with D uncertain. The CDR3 totals 14 residues. CDR1 and CDR2 from the germline V gene are SGHAT and FQNNGV. Trimming cost V 1 base and J 4 bases, with 11 bases left between them. CDR3 residues: CASSLGVNLYEQYF. The CDR3 DNA reads as TGTGCCAGCAGCTTAGGAGTGAATTTATACGAGCAGTACTTC.

This rearrangement joins TRBV24-1 to TRBJ1-1; D remains unclear. The CDR3 has 12 residues. V was shortened by 3 bases and J by 1 base, with 2 bases between the two germline ends. CDR1 and CDR2 from the germline V gene are KGHDR and SFDVKD. The CDR3 sequence: CATSDPNTEAFF. CDR3 bases: TGTGCCACCAGTGATCCGAACACTGAAGCTTTCTTT.

This sequence joins TRBV12-3 or TRBV12-4 and TRBJ1-1; D may be TRBD1 (6 bases). V lost 5 bases and J 5 bases, leaving 15 bases between the germline ends. The CDR3 consists of 14 residues. For the CDR3, the DNA is TGTGCCAGCAGTCTACCGGGCAGGGGAACTGAAGCTTTCTTT. Its translation: CASSLPGRGTEAFF.